A single sample is the source of the 8 T cell receptor beta chains below, sequenced in a study of CD8 T cells in Susac syndrome. Random hexamers were used to reverse transcribe the RNA input (about 0.5 to 1 ug). Via MiXCR, TCRdb re-called the immunoSEQ multiplex PCR reads, giving one row per CDR3 protein. Of 160,000 or so distinct CDR3 sequences listed, 90% to 95% were seen once; the top ten hold 0.065% to 0.085%. Sequenced sample: CD4+ T cells from PBMCs. The receptors were sampled from a human donor in good health.

This clonotype showed up just once. The chain uses TRBV7-2 and TRBJ1-1; the D is unclear. The ends were cut back, 1 base at V and 3 bases at J, with 6 bases in the middle. Germline-derived CDR1 and CDR2 are SGHTA and FQGNSA. CDR3 length: 13 amino acids. CDR3 bases: TGTGCCAGCAGCTTAGGATTATACACTGAAGCTTTCTTT. It yields the protein CASSLGLYTEAFF.

The V gene is TRBV20-1, the J gene TRBJ1-1, with TRBD1 matching 8 bases. After removal of 6 bases from V and 1 base from J, the junction contained 13 bases not matched to a gene. The CDR3 has 16 amino acids. Germline V gene lookup returns CDR1 DFQATT and CDR2 SNEGSKA (reference sequence). This CDR3 is CSAPRSGGLANTEAFF. In nucleotides, the CDR3 is TGCAGTGCCCCCCGGTCAGGGGGCCTCGCGAACACTGAAGCTTTCTTT.

This chain uses TRBV29-1 with TRBJ2-3; D is perhaps TRBD1 (5 bases). The CDR3 spans 14 residues. Deletions cut 6 bases from V and 3 bases from J, with 16 bases between. CDR1 SQVTM and CDR2 ANQGSEA come from the germline V gene. This CDR3 reads CSVSRGSGTDTQYF. The CDR3 DNA sequence: TGCAGCGTCTCGAGAGGTTCAGGGACAGATACGCAGTATTTT.

The chain uses TRBV4-1 and TRBJ1-6; D is ambiguous. Trimming removed 3 bases from V and 3 bases from J, with 12 bases in between. Looked up from germline, CDR1 is MGHRA and CDR2 is YSYEKL. CDR3 length: 16 amino acids. CDR3 nucleotides: TGCGCCAGCAGCCAGATGGGAGTAAGCTATAATTCACCCCTCCACTTT. Its protein is CASSQMGVSYNSPLHF.

The chain has TRBV7-9 and TRBJ1-4; a weak D match, TRBD1 (5 bases). The CDR3 loop spans 16 amino acids. Germline V lookup: CDR1 SEHNR, CDR2 FQNEAQ (reference sequence). V was cut by 1 base and J by 2 bases, with 11 bases left in between. This chain's CDR3 is CASSLGDGRTNEKLFF. In DNA form, the CDR3 reads TGTGCCAGCAGCTTAGGGGACGGGAGGACTAATGAAAAACTGTTTTTT.

This chain connects TRBV23-1 to TRBJ1-2; a possible D gene is TRBD1 (6 bases). TRBV23-1 is recorded as an ORF, its role being uncertain. The CDR3 totals 15 residues. Trimming cost V 0 bases and J 3 bases, with 11 bases left between them. CDR3 bases: TGCGCCAGCAGTCAATCTTCAGGGGAAGACTATGGCTACACCTTC. This translates into CASSQSSGEDYGYTF.

The rearrangement joins TRBV25-1 to TRBJ2-7, with D possibly matching TRBD1 (6 bases). The CDR3 length is 17 residues. CDR1 and CDR2 (germline): MGHDK, SYGVNS. Trimming took off 10 bases at V and 2 bases at J, with 27 bases between the two ends. CDR3 DNA: TGTGCCACCATGTCCCGAATTACAGGGACGGATCCCTACGAGCAGTACTTC. Its protein is CATMSRITGTDPYEQYF.

V and J are TRBV28 and TRBJ2-5; TRBD2 aligns across 7 bases. Unmatched junction bases numbered 11, after V lost 6 bases and J lost 4 bases. The CDR3 consists of 15 residues. Germline V gene sequence: CDR1 MDHEN, CDR2 SYDVKM. CDR3 coding DNA: TGTGCCAGCAGGATAGGGGAAGCGGGGCGAGAGACCCAGTACTTC. It translates to CASRIGEAGRETQYF.